The sequence of this T cell receptor (beta chain) was determined in a study of shared clonotypes between healthy human individuals. For the study at large: Each donor's CD8 memory used one plate, CD8 naive two, each CD4 subset three.

The CDR3 runs 14 residues. Looked up from germline, CDR1 is SQVTM and CDR2 is ANQGSEA. The V segment lost 6 bases and the J segment 6 bases; nucleotides outside the gene matches: 3. Sequencing was performed with immunoSEQ multiplex PCR; in TCRdb, only in-frame clones are kept and a portion is missing. The profile covers fewer than 1.8 million clones, with around 98.5% appearing a single time and approximately 0.4% taken by the ten largest. The rearrangement uses TRBV29-1 and TRBJ2-2; 14 bases are a match to TRBD2. This clonotype originated in a man aged 25-45 years in good health. Sample: naive CD4+ T cells sorted from blood. The subset: CD45RA+ positively selected. This CDR3 reads CSVGLAGVAGELFF. CDR3 bases: TGCAGCGTGGGACTAGCGGGAGTTGCCGGGGAGCTGTTTTTT.